This T cell receptor beta chain was obtained from a study of blood T cell repertoires in COVID-19. The overall study: COVID-19 samples collected from the United States, Italy and Spain covered acute and convalescent phases.

Authors' analysis steps: Amplifying reference gene primers gave estimates of nucleated cell counts. Here immunoSEQ multiplex PCR was the method, and the copy in TCRdb shows in-frame clones only, minus some. V, J and clone size are those of that table, while D and trimming were read from the DNA. The sample lists about 110,000 clones; 81% were seen once. The germline V gene encodes CDR1 MDHEN and CDR2 SYDVKM. V was trimmed by 2 bases and J by 12 bases, leaving 13 bases between them. This CDR3 is built from 12 residues. The source is an elderly man with acute or convalescent COVID-19. The chain recombines TRBV28 with TRBJ1-1; D is unresolved. The sequencing sample was made of peripheral blood. The CDR3: CASSLPPTRTFF. In DNA, the CDR3 is TGTGCCAGCAGTTTACCCCCCACGAGAACTTTCTTT.